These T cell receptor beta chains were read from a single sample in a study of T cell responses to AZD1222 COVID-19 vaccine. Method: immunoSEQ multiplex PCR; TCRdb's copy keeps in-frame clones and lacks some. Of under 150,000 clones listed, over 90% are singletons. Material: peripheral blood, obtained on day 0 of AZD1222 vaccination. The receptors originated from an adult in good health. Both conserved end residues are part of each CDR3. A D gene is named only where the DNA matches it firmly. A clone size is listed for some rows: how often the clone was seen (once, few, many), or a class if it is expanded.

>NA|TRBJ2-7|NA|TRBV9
TGTGCCAGCAGCCCTGAAGGGGGGACAAACTACGAGCAGTACTTC
CASSPEGGTNYEQYF
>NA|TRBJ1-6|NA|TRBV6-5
TGTGCCAGCAGTTACTCGGGAAATTCACCCCTCCACTTT
CASSYSGNSPLHF
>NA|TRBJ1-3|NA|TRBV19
TGTGCCAGTAGTCCTTCTGGAAACACCATATATTTT
CASSPSGNTIYF
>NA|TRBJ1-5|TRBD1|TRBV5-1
TGCGCCAGCAGCGCCGGGACAGGGGACCAGCCCCAGCATTTT
CASSAGTGDQPQHF
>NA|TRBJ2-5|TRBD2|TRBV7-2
TGTGCCAGCAGTACCGGACTAGATCCAGAGACCCAGTACTTC
CASSTGLDPETQYF
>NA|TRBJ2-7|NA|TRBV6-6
TGTGCCAGCAGTTATGGAGGGGCCGAGCAGTACTTC
CASSYGGAEQYF
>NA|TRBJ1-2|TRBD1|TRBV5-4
TGTGCCAGCAGCTGGGGACAGGGGAACTATGGCTACACCTTC
CASSWGQGNYGYTF
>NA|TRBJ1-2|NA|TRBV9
TGTGCCAGCAGCGTAGATGATACCTATGGCTACACCTTC
CASSVDDTYGYTF
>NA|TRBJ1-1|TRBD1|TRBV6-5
TGTGCCGTTCAACTGGGACAGGGGGCGGGCACTGAAGCTTTCTTT
CAVQLGQGAGTEAFF
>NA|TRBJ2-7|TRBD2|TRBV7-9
TGTGCCAGCAGCGCAAGCGGGGGGCCTCCCTACGAGCAGTACTTC
CASSASGGPPYEQYF
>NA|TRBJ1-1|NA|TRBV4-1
TGCGCCAGCAGCCCCTCCGAGGAAAACACTGAAGCTTTCTTT
CASSPSEENTEAFF
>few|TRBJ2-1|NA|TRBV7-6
TGTGCCAGCAGCTTGACGGGGGAGCAGTACAATGAGCAGTTCTTC
CASSLTGEQYNEQFF
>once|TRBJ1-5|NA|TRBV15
TGTGCCACCAGGGACCCAGACCGCAATCAGCCCCAGCATTTT
CATRDPDRNQPQHF
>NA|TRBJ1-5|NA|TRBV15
TGTGCCACCAGCAGAGACAGGGGAGGCAGTCAGCCCCAGCATTTT
CATSRDRGGSQPQHF
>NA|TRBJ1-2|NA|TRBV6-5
TGTGCCAGCAGTTACTCAAAACCCGGGACACTTGCTGGCTACACCTTC
CASSYSKPGTLAGYTF
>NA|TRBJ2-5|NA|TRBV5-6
TGTGCCAGCAGCTTCGTCGGTGGCGAGACCCAGTACTTC
CASSFVGGETQYF
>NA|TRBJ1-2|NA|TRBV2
TGTGCCAGCAGGGCGCAGGGCGGGTCCCTTCCTAAAACCTTC
CASRAQGGSLPKTF